The entry below describes one T cell receptor beta chain. The data belong to a study of blood T cell repertoires in COVID-19. Across the whole study: Samples came from the United States, Italy and Spain, spanning acute and convalescent COVID-19.

Assay: immunoSEQ multiplex PCR; the TCRdb copy retains only in-frame clones and omits some. The table lists roughly 90,000 clones, 75% to 90% of them singletons, with approximately 16% in the top ten. Trimming removed 3 bases at V and 1 base at J, with 9 bases between. Per the germline V gene, CDR1 is DFQATT and CDR2 is SNEGSKA (reference sequence). There are 13 residues in the CDR3. This receptor was taken from a woman of 80 years or more with active or convalescent COVID-19. The chain joins TRBV20-1 to TRBJ1-1; weak D call: TRBD1 (5 bases). The specimen was peripheral blood. CDR3 in DNA: TGCAGTGCTAGTAGGGGTCGGAACACTGAAGCTTTCTTT. It encodes CSASRGRNTEAFF.